Shown below are 9 T cell receptor beta chains from a single sample sequenced in a study of blood T cell dynamics during melanoma immunotherapy. Sample time point: pre-treatment baseline. Assay used: immunoSEQ multiplex PCR; TCRdb lists only in-frame clones, some missing. The sample consists of roughly 9,900 clones, around 90% of them appearing once. The specimen comprised blood, sampled from a patient treated with checkpoint blockade. These receptors all come from a human donor with melanoma.

The chain links TRBV9 to TRBJ2-1; D unclear. This CDR3 region has 12 residues. Germline V gene sequence: CDR1 SGDLS, CDR2 YYNGEE. Trimming took 3 bases from V and 9 from J, leaving 10 bases between them. CDR3 DNA: TGTGCCAGCAGCGGATTAGGTTTTGAGCAGTTCTTC. It translates to CASSGLGFEQFF.

The J gene is TRBJ2-6, the V gene TRBV9, with 10 bases that match TRBD2. Germline CDR1 and CDR2: SGDLS and YYNGEE. J gave up 3 bases and V 0 bases, and 6 bases lay outside the gene matches. This CDR3 is 18 amino acids long. CDR3 nucleotides: TGTGCCAGCAGCGTAGGGCGAGCGGGAGGGCTTGGGGCCAACGTCCTGACTTTC. Translated, it gives CASSVGRAGGLGANVLTF.

The chain combines TRBV29-1 with TRBJ2-5; no clear D. There are 10 residues in the CDR3. Trimming left V 5 bases short and J 5 bases short, with 6 bases between. Germline V gene lookup returns CDR1 SQVTM and CDR2 ANQGSEA. CDR3 bases: TGCAGCGTTCGTGGGGAGACCCAGTACTTC. Protein sequence: CSVRGETQYF.

The chain has TRBV5-1 and TRBJ2-3, with D perhaps TRBD1 (6 bases). CDR1 and CDR2 from the germline V gene are SGHRS and YFSETQ. CDR3 length: 15 amino acids. The V and J ends lost 0 bases and 3 bases respectively, with 11 bases between them. CDR3 DNA sequence: TGCGCCAGCAGCTTGGATGGGACACCTACAGATACGCAGTATTTT. Amino acids: CASSLDGTPTDTQYF.

This chain links TRBV29-1 with TRBJ2-5; D might be TRBD1 or TRBD2, each matching 5 bases. The J call is doubtful: the DNA matches TRBJ2-7 better. Germline V gives CDR1 SQVTM, CDR2 ANQGSEA. The CDR3 extends over 12 amino acids. Written as DNA, the CDR3 is TGCAGCGCCGCCGGGACCTCCTACGAGCAGTACTTC. It encodes CSAAGTSYEQYF.

The chain combines TRBV2 with TRBJ2-5, with D unresolved. Trimming stripped 6 bases from V and 1 base from J, with 3 bases between. Germline CDR1 is SNHLY and CDR2 is FYNNEI. The CDR3 loop spans 11 amino acids. DNA for the CDR3: TGTGCCAGCAGCCCCCAAGAGACCCAGTACTTC. Translation: CASSPQETQYF.

V is TRBV27 and J is TRBJ1-1; D call uncertain. The CDR3 extends over 14 amino acids. V was trimmed by 8 bases and J by 0 bases, leaving 13 bases between them. Germline assignment: CDR1 MNHEY and CDR2 SMNVEV (reference sequence). This CDR3 is CASSELGMNTEAFF. CDR3 bases: TGTGCCAGCTCGGAACTAGGGATGAACACTGAAGCTTTCTTT.

This chain joins TRBV28 and TRBJ1-2, with 8 bases fitting TRBD1. This CDR3 is built from 14 residues. The germline CDR1 and CDR2 sequences are MDHEN and SYDVKM. The V gene end was trimmed by 5 bases and the J gene end by 2 bases; junction bases not matched to a gene: 4. The DNA for the CDR3 is TGTGCCAGCAGTCCAGGGGGCTCGAACTATGGCTACACCTTC. This sequence encodes CASSPGGSNYGYTF.

Note on this clone: This sample also contains other DNA sequences that code for the same CDR3. The chain couples TRBV11-2 to TRBJ2-7; 12 bases are shared with TRBD1. The CDR3 contains 16 residues. The ends lost 1 base at V and 9 bases at J; junction bases unmatched: 10. Germline V gene sequence: CDR1 SGHAT, CDR2 FQNNGV. The CDR3: CASSLGGGTGGGGQYF. The CDR3, as DNA: TGTGCCAGCAGCTTAGGTGGGGGGACAGGGGGCGGCGGGCAGTACTTC. Complete variable domain (other parts from reference TRBV11-2 and TRBJ2-7): EAGVAQSPRYKIIEKRQSVAFWCNPISGHATLYWYQQILGQGPKLLIQFQNNGVVDDSQLPKDRFSAERLKGVDSTLKIQPAKLEDSAVYLCASSLGGGTGGGGQYFGPGTRLTVT.